One and the same sample provided the 9 T cell receptor beta chains below, sequenced in a study of T cell repertoires in cytomegalovirus infection. Each CDR3 protein is one row after TCRdb ran MiXCR on the reads. The sample includes about 320,000 distinct CDR3 sequences, 9.5% of them seen just once. The specimen was PBMCs. The origin of the receptors is a human donor in good health (CMV status not recorded). Some clones in this sample may be carry-over from other donors' samples.

This clonotype was found a few times. The chain uses TRBV7-9 and TRBJ2-1, with 9 nucleotides matching TRBD1. CDR1 and CDR2 from the germline V gene are SEHNR and FQNEAQ (reference sequence). The CDR3 covers 15 residues. V shed 1 base and J 6 bases; nucleotides not matched to a gene: 4. CDR3 in amino acids: CASSLVQGATNEQFF. The CDR3 nucleotides read TGTGCCAGCAGCTTAGTACAGGGGGCCACCAATGAGCAGTTCTTC.

The rearrangement joins TRBV7-9 to TRBJ1-1, with D possibly TRBD1 on 5 matching bases. In germline, CDR1 is SEHNR, CDR2 FQNEAQ (reference sequence). The CDR3 is 15 residues long. Trimming removed 5 bases at V and 1 base at J, with 14 bases between. The CDR3 nucleotides read TGTGCCAGCAGCCCGGGGCTATTACCGAACACTGAAGCTTTCTTT. Its translation is CASSPGLLPNTEAFF.

The chain recombines TRBV11-1 with TRBJ1-5; D not certain. This CDR3 has 10 residues. Germline assignment: CDR1 SGHAT and CDR2 FQDESV (reference sequence). Trimming left V 5 bases short and J 6 bases short, with 2 bases between. The CDR3 loop is CASSRQPQHF. CDR3 sequence (DNA): TGTGCCAGCAGCCGTCAGCCCCAGCATTTT.

This clonotype was seen at least ten times. The rearrangement links TRBV7-8 to TRBJ2-3; 14 nucleotides match TRBD2. Germline V gene data show CDR1 as SGHVS and CDR2 as FQNEAQ. The ends lost 4 bases at V and 7 bases at J; junction bases unmatched: 7. This CDR3 has 16 amino acids. In DNA form, the CDR3 reads TGTGCCAGCAGCTCGATCGGACTAGCGGGGGGTAATACGCAGTATTTT. Amino acid sequence: CASSSIGLAGGNTQYF.

This clonotype occurred a few times. The chain employs TRBV20-1 and TRBJ2-1, with TRBD2 identical over 8 bases. CDR3 length equals 14 residues. V shed 1 base and J 4 bases; nucleotides not matched to a gene: 3. Germline lookup yields CDR1 DFQATT and CDR2 SNEGSKA (reference sequence). This CDR3 reads CSARVKRGYNEQFF. CDR3 nucleotide sequence: TGCAGTGCTAGAGTTAAGCGGGGGTACAATGAGCAGTTCTTC.

CDR3 loop: CASSRQTSGYEQYF. As DNA, the CDR3 is TGTGCCAGCAGCAGGCAGACTAGCGGTTACGAGCAGTACTTC. The gene calls are TRBV7-2 and TRBJ2-7, with 9 bases aligning to TRBD2. CDR3 size: 14 residues. Trimming removed 5 bases from V and 4 bases from J; junction bases left unmatched: 6. CDR1 and CDR2 from the germline V gene are SGHTA and FQGNSA.

This clonotype was detected a few times. The chain has TRBV5-1 and TRBJ1-4; possible D gene TRBD1, 5 bases. The length of the CDR3 is 14 residues. Deletions cut 3 bases from V and 8 bases from J, with 14 bases between. Germline V lookup: CDR1 SGHRS, CDR2 YFSETQ. The CDR3 is CASSSGAGWEKLFF. The CDR3 nucleotides are TGCGCCAGCAGCTCCGGAGCAGGGTGGGAAAAACTGTTTTTT.

This clonotype appeared a few times. The CDR3 nucleotides read TGTGCCAGCAGCTCTGCCGACAGGTCGAACACTGAAGCTTTCTTT. It codes for CASSSADRSNTEAFF. The chain uses TRBV13 and TRBJ1-1; D may be TRBD1 (6 bases). Germline CDR1 PRHDT, CDR2 FYEKMQ (reference sequence). Between the trimmed V and J ends, which lost 4 bases and 1 base, there was a span of 13 bases. The CDR3 spans 15 residues.

This clonotype was counted only a few times. The rearrangement links TRBV12-5 to TRBJ1-1, with D possibly matching TRBD1 (5 bases). The CDR3 spans 13 residues. The germline CDR1 and CDR2 sequences are LGHNT and FRNRAP. Trimming took off 4 bases at V and 1 base at J, with 7 bases between the two ends. CDR3 sequence: CASGYGGNTEAFF. In DNA form, the CDR3 reads TGTGCTAGTGGTTACGGGGGGAACACTGAAGCTTTCTTT. Supplemented by reference TRBV12-5 and TRBJ1-1, the full variable domain reads DARVTQTPRHKVTEMGQEVTMRCQPILGHNTVFWYRQTMMQGLELLAYFRNRAPLDDSGMPKDRFSAEMPDATLATLKIQPSEPRDSAVYFCASGYGGNTEAFFGQGTRLTVV.